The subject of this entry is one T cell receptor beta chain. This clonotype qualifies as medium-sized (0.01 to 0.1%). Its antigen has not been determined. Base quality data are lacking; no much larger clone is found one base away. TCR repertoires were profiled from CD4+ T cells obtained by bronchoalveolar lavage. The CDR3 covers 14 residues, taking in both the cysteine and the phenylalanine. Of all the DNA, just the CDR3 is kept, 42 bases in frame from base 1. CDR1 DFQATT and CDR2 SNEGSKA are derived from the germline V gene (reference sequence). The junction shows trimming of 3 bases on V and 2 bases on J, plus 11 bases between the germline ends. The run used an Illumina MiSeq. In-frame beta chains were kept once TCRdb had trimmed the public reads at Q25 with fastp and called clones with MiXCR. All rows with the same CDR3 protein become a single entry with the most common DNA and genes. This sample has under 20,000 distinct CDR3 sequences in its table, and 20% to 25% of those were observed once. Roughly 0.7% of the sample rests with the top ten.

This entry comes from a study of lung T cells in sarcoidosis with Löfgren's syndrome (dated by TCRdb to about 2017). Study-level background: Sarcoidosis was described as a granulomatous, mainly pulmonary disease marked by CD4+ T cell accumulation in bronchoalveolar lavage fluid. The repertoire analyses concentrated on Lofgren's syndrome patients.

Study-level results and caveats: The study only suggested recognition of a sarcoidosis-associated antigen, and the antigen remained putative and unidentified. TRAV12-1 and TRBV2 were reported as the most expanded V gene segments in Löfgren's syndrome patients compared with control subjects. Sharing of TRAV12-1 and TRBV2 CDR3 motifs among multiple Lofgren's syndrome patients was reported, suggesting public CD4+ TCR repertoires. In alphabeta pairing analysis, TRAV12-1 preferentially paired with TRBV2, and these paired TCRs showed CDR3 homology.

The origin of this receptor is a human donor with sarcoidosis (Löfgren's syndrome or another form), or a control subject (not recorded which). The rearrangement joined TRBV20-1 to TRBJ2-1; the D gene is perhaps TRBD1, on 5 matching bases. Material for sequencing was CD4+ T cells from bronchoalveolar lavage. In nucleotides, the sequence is TGCAGTGCTAGGTACCAGGGTACCTACAATGAGCAGTTCTTC. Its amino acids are CSARYQGTYNEQFF.